This TCR beta chain is from a study of T cells expressing NK-cell markers. Study-wide background: Sequenced donors, eight in total, included seven who were HCMV-seropositive and one who was seronegative.

As to this clonotype: Its specificity is not known.

With the 5' RACE reads reprocessed, TCRdb shows one record per CDR3 protein and no DNA. The table lists some 500,000 distinct CDR3 sequences. The germline V gene has CDR1 SEHNR and CDR2 FQNEAQ (reference sequence). This CDR3 comprises 14 residues. General study findings and limits: NKG2C+ dominant clonotypes from 5 to 7 donors made up about 1.0-7.5% of CD8+ T cells.

The sequence was obtained from a woman in her forties or fifties in good health. V gene TRBV7-9 combines with J gene TRBJ2-1. The sequencing sample was made of blood T cells: a sorted CD56 or NKG2C T cell subset, CD4+ or CD8+ T cells, or bulk PBMC T cells (not recorded which). The CDR3 region is CASSLARAHNEQFF.